The 19 T cell receptor beta chains below were found in one sample sequenced in a study of blood T cell repertoires in COVID-19. Here immunoSEQ multiplex PCR was the method, and the copy in TCRdb shows in-frame clones only, minus some. The sample yields fewer than 300,000 clones, about 89% seen once. The specimen was peripheral blood. The receptor source for this set is a man in his forties who had recovered from COVID-19.

The chain combines TRBV5-4 with TRBJ2-1; a weak D match, TRBD1 (6 bases). The CDR3 has 14 amino acids. Germline lookup yields CDR1 SGHNT and CDR2 YYREEE (reference sequence). The ends were cut back, 0 bases at V and 3 bases at J, with 7 bases in the middle. Written as DNA, the CDR3 is TGTGCCAGCAGCTTGGGGGGGCTCTACAATGAGCAGTTCTTC. Protein: CASSLGGLYNEQFF.

Note on this clone: Other DNA sequences from this sample encode an identical CDR3 as well. In DNA form, the CDR3 reads TGTGCCAGCAGCTTAGTGGGCAGGGAGAACACTGAAGCTTTCTTT. It yields the protein CASSLVGRENTEAFF. The chain combines TRBV7-9 with TRBJ1-1, with TRBD1 as a possible D gene (5 bases). Trimming removed 1 base at V and 1 base at J, with 10 bases between. The germline gives CDR1 SEHNR, CDR2 FQNEAQ (reference sequence). The CDR3 has 15 residues.

The chain combines TRBV9 with TRBJ2-1, with TRBD2 matching over 11 bases. Looked up from germline, CDR1 is SGDLS and CDR2 is YYNGEE. This CDR3 has 18 amino acids. V trimming: 0 bases; J trimming: 5 bases; junction bases outside the gene matches: 10. The CDR3 DNA sequence: TGTGCCAGCAGCGTAGCTCCTAGCGGGAGGACCACAGACAATGAGCAGTTCTTC. This translates into CASSVAPSGRTTDNEQFF.

This clone was recorded only once. The rearrangement links TRBV11-2 to TRBJ1-1; weak D call: TRBD1 (6 bases). CDR1 is SGHAT, CDR2 FQNNGV, per germline. This CDR3 has 16 amino acids. V gave up 0 bases and J gave up 5 bases, with 16 bases separating them. The CDR3 DNA reads as TGTGCCAGCAGCTTAGAGGCAGGGGTAAGGAGGACTGAAGCTTTCTTT. Translated, it gives CASSLEAGVRRTEAFF.

This chain uses TRBV14 with TRBJ1-4; perhaps TRBD1 as D (5 bases). V was clipped by 0 bases and J by 4 bases, with 15 bases between them. Germline V gene sequence: CDR1 SGHDN, CDR2 FVKESK. This CDR3 has 17 residues. The chain's CDR3 is CASSQERDSRFNEKLFF. The CDR3, as DNA: TGTGCCAGCAGCCAAGAAAGAGACAGCCGCTTTAATGAAAAACTGTTTTTT. The complete variable domain, with remaining parts taken from reference TRBV14 and TRBJ1-4, reads EAGVTQFPSHSVIEKGQTVTLRCDPISGHDNLYWYRRVMGKEIKFLLHFVKESKQDESGMPNNRFLAERTGGTYSTLKVQPAELEDSGVYFCASSQERDSRFNEKLFFGSGTQLSVL.

In DNA form, the CDR3 reads TGTGCCAGCAGTTCAACGGACAGGGGGAGGTATGGCTACACCTTC. Translated: CASSSTDRGRYGYTF. This sequence joins TRBV6-2 or TRBV6-3 and TRBJ1-2, with 10 bases identical to TRBD1. The CDR3 runs 15 residues. Germline CDR1 reads MNHEY; CDR2 reads SVGEGT. The trim removed 4 bases at V and 5 bases at J, leaving 7 bases unmatched.

This chain connects TRBV5-1 to TRBJ2-7; possibly TRBD2 for D (6 bases). CDR3 size: 14 residues. CDR1 and CDR2 from the germline V gene are SGHRS and YFSETQ. V shed 6 bases and J shed 0 bases, with 13 bases lying between them. The CDR3 coding sequence is TGCGCCAGCACTATCGGAGGGAACTCCTACGAGCAGTACTTC. Amino acid sequence: CASTIGGNSYEQYF.

CDR3 coding DNA: TGTGCCAGCAGTGGCCGGGGGTACTACGAGCAGTACTTC. It specifies CASSGRGYYEQYF. The chain carries TRBV7-9 and TRBJ2-7; D perhaps matches TRBD2 (6 bases). V lost 6 bases, J lost 3 bases, and 12 bases lay in between. Per the germline V gene, CDR1 is SEHNR and CDR2 is FQNEAQ (reference sequence). The CDR3 is made up of 13 amino acids.

This clone was found once. The rearrangement uses TRBV5-6 and TRBJ2-5; TRBD2 matches at 10 bases. The CDR3 length is 15 residues. CDR1 and CDR2 from the germline V gene are SGHDT and YYEEEE. V shed 4 bases and J 4 bases; nucleotides not matched to a gene: 7. CDR3 sequence (DNA): TGTGCCAGCAGCGAGAGCGGGGGGGCTTTAGAGACCCAGTACTTC. Its protein product is CASSESGGALETQYF.

This clone has more than one count but fewer than ten. The chain links TRBV18 to TRBJ1-2; 8 bases agree with TRBD1. V shed 3 bases and J 4 bases; nucleotides not matched to a gene: 7. Germline V gene sequence: CDR1 KGHSH, CDR2 LQKENI. The CDR3 is 15 amino acids. CDR3 sequence (DNA): TGTGCCAGCTCACCCGACAGGGGAGTTGGCTATGGCTACACCTTC. Residues: CASSPDRGVGYGYTF.

With respect to this clone: Distinct nucleotide sequences in the sample also encode this CDR3. The J gene is TRBJ2-5, the V gene TRBV7-2; 8 nucleotides agree with TRBD1. V was clipped by 4 bases and J by 4 bases; unmatched bases: 5. This CDR3 is 14 amino acids long. Germline V gene data show CDR1 as SGHTA and CDR2 as FQGNSA. The CDR3 nucleotides read TGTGCCAGCAGCTCTGGACAGGGAGGAGAGACCCAGTACTTC. Its translation: CASSSGQGGETQYF.

The J gene is TRBJ1-6, the V gene TRBV6-5, with D hard to call. V was shortened by 7 bases and J by 10 bases, with 20 bases between the two germline ends. The CDR3 sequence is 15 residues long. CDR1 and CDR2 from the germline V gene are MNHEY and SVGAGI. Here the CDR3 reads CASTSLGRPGSPLHF. In DNA form, the CDR3 reads TGTGCCAGCACCTCCCTCGGACGGCCGGGGTCACCCCTCCACTTT.

The chain has TRBV11-2 and TRBJ1-2, with 12 nucleotides matching TRBD1. The germline CDR1 and CDR2 sequences are SGHAT and FQNNGV. The J segment lost 7 bases and the V segment lost 6 bases, leaving 3 bases of the junction unmatched. This CDR3 comprises 13 residues. The CDR3 bases are TGTGCCAGCAGGGGACAGGGGGCTTTTGGCTACACCTTC. Its protein product is CASRGQGAFGYTF. The variable domain in full, with the rest retrieved from reference TRBV11-2 and TRBJ1-2, is EAGVAQSPRYKIIEKRQSVAFWCNPISGHATLYWYQQILGQGPKLLIQFQNNGVVDDSQLPKDRFSAERLKGVDSTLKIQPAKLEDSAVYLCASRGQGAFGYTFGSGTRLTVV.

V usage is TRBV5-4 and J usage is TRBJ2-5; tentative D call: TRBD1 (6 bases). The germline gives CDR1 SGHNT, CDR2 YYREEE (reference sequence). CDR3 size: 13 residues. Trimming took off 4 bases at V and 7 bases at J, with 14 bases between the two ends. CDR3 amino acids: CASSRDRSGTQYF. In nucleotides, the CDR3 is TGTGCCAGCAGCCGAGACAGGTCAGGGACCCAGTACTTC.

The V call is TRBV27, the J call TRBJ2-4, with D possibly TRBD2 on 5 matching bases. Germline loops: CDR1 MNHEY, CDR2 SMNVEV (reference sequence). V dropped 6 bases and J dropped 4 bases, with 13 bases sitting between them. The CDR3 totals 14 residues. CDR3 DNA sequence: TGTGCCAGCAGGGCAGAGGGCGAGAAAAACATTCAGTACTTC. Translation: CASRAEGEKNIQYF.

The chain joins TRBV18 to TRBJ1-5; D perhaps matches TRBD1 (5 bases). This CDR3 has 12 residues. Germline V gene sequence: CDR1 KGHSH, CDR2 LQKENI. Between the trimmed V and J ends, which lost 6 bases and 4 bases, there was a span of 7 bases. CDR3 region: CASSDSNQPQHF. The DNA of the CDR3 is TGTGCCAGCTCCGACAGTAATCAGCCCCAGCATTTT.

V gene TRBV18 combines with J gene TRBJ1-5; TRBD1 agrees at 10 bases. Germline CDR1 KGHSH, CDR2 LQKENI. The junction had 6 bases not matched to a gene; V was cut back by 5 bases and J by 5 bases. This CDR3 region has 15 residues. The CDR3 protein is CASSTSGQGHQPQHF. The CDR3 DNA sequence: TGTGCCAGCTCAACCTCGGGACAGGGGCATCAGCCCCAGCATTTT.

The genes are TRBV7-2 and TRBJ1-3; D perhaps matches TRBD1 (6 bases). There are 14 residues in the CDR3. Per the germline V gene, CDR1 is SGHTA and CDR2 is FQGNSA. V was cut by 5 bases and J by 4 bases, with 12 bases left in between. CDR3 sequence: CASSTQGAGNTIYF. In nucleotides, the CDR3 is TGTGCCAGCAGCACACAGGGTGCCGGAAACACCATATATTTT.

This chain links TRBV7-2 with TRBJ2-2, with 12 bases matching TRBD2. Germline V CDR1 and CDR2: SGHTA, FQGNSA. The CDR3 covers 16 residues. With V trimmed by 5 bases and J by 6 bases, 7 bases remained unmatched. The CDR3 here is CASSPTSGRRSGELFF. DNA of the CDR3: TGTGCCAGCAGCCCGACTAGCGGGAGAAGGTCCGGGGAGCTGTTTTTT.